This is a list of T cell receptor beta chains from one sample in a study of T cells in Graves' hyperthyroidism and ophthalmopathy. Via MiXCR, TCRdb re-called the multiplex PCR reads, giving one row per CDR3 protein. The profile shows hundreds of thousands of distinct CDR3 sequences, roughly 14% of them singletons. Sequenced input: blood. These receptors were obtained from a woman aged 18-30 years with Graves' hyperthyroidism. Both conserved end residues are part of each CDR3. Fields, in order: J gene, clone size, D gene, V gene, CDR3 DNA, CDR3 protein. A D gene is named only where the DNA matches it firmly. Clone size is shown for a subset of rows, as once, few, many or a class of expanded clone.

J gene: TRBJ2-3
clone size: many
D gene: TRBD2
V gene: TRBV7-3
CDR3 DNA: TGTGCCAGCAGCCCCGGAGAGCGGGGTCGAGATACGCAGTATTTT
CDR3 protein: CASSPGERGRDTQYF

J gene: TRBJ1-1
clone size: many
D gene: -
V gene: TRBV11-2
CDR3 DNA: TGTGCCAGCAGCTTAGGGGCAGTGGGAGCTTTCTTT
CDR3 protein: CASSLGAVGAFF

J gene: TRBJ1-5
clone size: many
D gene: TRBD1
V gene: TRBV2
CDR3 DNA: TGTGCCAGCAGTCCCGACAGGGATGGGCGCAATCAGCCCCAGCATTTT
CDR3 protein: CASSPDRDGRNQPQHF

J gene: TRBJ2-1
clone size: many
D gene: TRBD2
V gene: TRBV7-9
CDR3 DNA: TGTGCCAGCAGAGCCCTAGCGGGAGAATACAATGAGCAGTTCTTC
CDR3 protein: CASRALAGEYNEQFF

J gene: TRBJ1-1
clone size: -
D gene: -
V gene: TRBV9
CDR3 DNA: TGTGCCAGCAGCGTAGCCGGGGGTTCTATCACTGAAGCTTTCTTT
CDR3 protein: CASSVAGGSITEAFF

J gene: TRBJ1-6
clone size: -
D gene: TRBD1
V gene: TRBV13
CDR3 DNA: TGTGCCAGCAGCTTGAACAGGGGTTGGGATTCACCCCTCCACTTT
CDR3 protein: CASSLNRGWDSPLHF

J gene: TRBJ2-3
clone size: many
D gene: -
V gene: TRBV20-1
CDR3 DNA: TGCAGTGCTAGAGGCGGGTGGGATACGCAGTATTTT
CDR3 protein: CSARGGWDTQYF

J gene: TRBJ1-1
clone size: -
D gene: -
V gene: TRBV20-1
CDR3 DNA: TGCAGTGCTAGGACGGGGCTCCCTGAAGCTTTCTTT
CDR3 protein: CSARTGLPEAFF

J gene: TRBJ2-3
clone size: few
D gene: -
V gene: TRBV19
CDR3 DNA: TGTGCCAGTAGTATAGAACGGGCCAGGGATACGCAGTATTTT
CDR3 protein: CASSIERARDTQYF

J gene: TRBJ2-3
clone size: -
D gene: TRBD2
V gene: TRBV27
CDR3 DNA: TGTGCCAGCAGTTCAAAGCCGGGACTAAGCACAGATACGCAGTATTTT
CDR3 protein: CASSSKPGLSTDTQYF

J gene: TRBJ1-5
clone size: -
D gene: TRBD1
V gene: TRBV29-1
CDR3 DNA: TGCAGCGTTGAGGGACAGGGGGATGGGCCCCAGCATTTT
CDR3 protein: CSVEGQGDGPQHF

J gene: TRBJ2-7
clone size: -
D gene: -
V gene: TRBV9
CDR3 DNA: TGTGCCAGCAGCGTAGGACTGTCAGCCTACGAGCAGTACTTC
CDR3 protein: CASSVGLSAYEQYF

J gene: TRBJ1-6
clone size: many
D gene: TRBD1
V gene: TRBV12-3/TRBV12-4
CDR3 DNA: TGTGCCAGCAGTTCGGGACAGGGTAAGGGTTCACCCCTCCACTTT
CDR3 protein: CASSSGQGKGSPLHF

J gene: TRBJ1-2
clone size: -
D gene: TRBD1
V gene: TRBV10-3
CDR3 DNA: TGTGCCATCAGCGCGACAGGGGAGCCTAACTATGGCTACACCTTC
CDR3 protein: CAISATGEPNYGYTF

J gene: TRBJ1-6
clone size: few
D gene: TRBD1
V gene: TRBV10-3
CDR3 DNA: TGTGCCATCGGCGCCCCAGGACAGGGGGCGGGGGCCTATTCACCCCTCCACTTT
CDR3 protein: CAIGAPGQGAGAYSPLHF

J gene: TRBJ2-7
clone size: many
D gene: -
V gene: TRBV12-3/TRBV12-4
CDR3 DNA: TGTGCCAGCAGTTTCAGGACGGTCTCCTACGAGCAGTACTTC
CDR3 protein: CASSFRTVSYEQYF

J gene: TRBJ2-5
clone size: -
D gene: TRBD1
V gene: TRBV12-3/TRBV12-4
CDR3 DNA: TGTGCCAGCAGTTCGGGACAGGTGGGGGAGACCCAGTACTTC
CDR3 protein: CASSSGQVGETQYF

J gene: TRBJ1-3
clone size: few
D gene: -
V gene: TRBV18
CDR3 DNA: TGTGCCAGCTCACCACTCTCACCTAACTCTGGAAACACCATATATTTT
CDR3 protein: CASSPLSPNSGNTIYF

J gene: TRBJ2-1
clone size: many
D gene: -
V gene: TRBV11-2
CDR3 DNA: TGTGCCAGCAGCTTCCAGCAGACGCCCCGCCGATCCTACAATGAGCAGTTCTTC
CDR3 protein: CASSFQQTPRRSYNEQFF

J gene: TRBJ2-3
clone size: few
D gene: TRBD2
V gene: TRBV20-1
CDR3 DNA: TGCAGTGCTAGTCTACTAGCGGGGGGCACAGATACGCAGTATTTT
CDR3 protein: CSASLLAGGTDTQYF

J gene: TRBJ2-5
clone size: -
D gene: -
V gene: TRBV2
CDR3 DNA: TGTGCCAGCAGTGCTCCGGGTAGGCAAGAAGAGACCCAGTACTTC
CDR3 protein: CASSAPGRQEETQYF

J gene: TRBJ2-2
clone size: many
D gene: TRBD1
V gene: TRBV24-1
CDR3 DNA: TGTGCCACTTCGGGACAGCTAAACACCGGGGAGCTGTTTTTT
CDR3 protein: CATSGQLNTGELFF

J gene: TRBJ2-4
clone size: -
D gene: -
V gene: TRBV5-1
CDR3 DNA: TGCGCCAGCAGCTTGCAAGACAGGTCCGTAGCCAAAAACATTCAGTACTTC
CDR3 protein: CASSLQDRSVAKNIQYF

J gene: TRBJ2-1
clone size: many
D gene: TRBD2
V gene: TRBV7-2
CDR3 DNA: TGTGCCAGCAGGACACTCCCGGGACTAGCGGCCAATGAGCAGTTCTTC
CDR3 protein: CASRTLPGLAANEQFF

J gene: TRBJ2-6
clone size: -
D gene: TRBD1
V gene: TRBV5-1
CDR3 DNA: TGCGCCAGCAGCATATTACAGGGGGCTGGGGCCAACGTCCTGACTTTC
CDR3 protein: CASSILQGAGANVLTF

J gene: TRBJ1-4
clone size: many
D gene: -
V gene: TRBV20-1
CDR3 DNA: TGCAGTGCTACAGGGTCTAGACGGGAAAAACTGTTTTTT
CDR3 protein: CSATGSRREKLFF

J gene: TRBJ1-6
clone size: many
D gene: -
V gene: TRBV4-3
CDR3 DNA: TGCGCCAGCAGCCAAGGGAGACAGAGGGCGAATAATTCACCCCTCCACTTT
CDR3 protein: CASSQGRQRANNSPLHF

J gene: TRBJ1-5
clone size: -
D gene: TRBD1
V gene: TRBV7-9
CDR3 DNA: TGTGCCAGCAGCGGGGGACAGGGTGGCAATCAGCCCCAGCATTTT
CDR3 protein: CASSGGQGGNQPQHF

J gene: TRBJ1-1
clone size: -
D gene: -
V gene: TRBV18
CDR3 DNA: TGTGCCAGCTCACCACTACATAAGAAAGAGAACACTGAAGCTTTCTTT
CDR3 protein: CASSPLHKKENTEAFF

J gene: TRBJ2-5
clone size: -
D gene: TRBD2
V gene: TRBV20-1
CDR3 DNA: TGCAGTGCTATAGCGGGGGGGCTAGAGACCCAGTACTTC
CDR3 protein: CSAIAGGLETQYF

J gene: TRBJ1-1
clone size: -
D gene: -
V gene: TRBV9
CDR3 DNA: TGTGCCAGCAGCCCCTCGGGGGGGTCCACTGAAGCTTTCTTT
CDR3 protein: CASSPSGGSTEAFF

J gene: TRBJ1-4
clone size: many
D gene: TRBD1
V gene: TRBV11-2
CDR3 DNA: TGTGCCAGCAGCCCCCGGGGACAGGGTACTAATGAAAAACTGTTTTTT
CDR3 protein: CASSPRGQGTNEKLFF

J gene: TRBJ2-5
clone size: many
D gene: -
V gene: TRBV2
CDR3 DNA: TGTGCCAGCAGTGAAGTGATGGGGCAGAGAGAGACCCAGTACTTC
CDR3 protein: CASSEVMGQRETQYF

J gene: TRBJ2-7
clone size: few
D gene: -
V gene: TRBV6-6
CDR3 DNA: TGTGCCAGCAGTTACTCGGGGGCAACATACGAGCAGTACTTC
CDR3 protein: CASSYSGATYEQYF

J gene: TRBJ2-6
clone size: -
D gene: TRBD2
V gene: TRBV10-3
CDR3 DNA: TGTGCCATCTCAACTAGCGGGACTGGGGCCAACGTCCTGACTTTC
CDR3 protein: CAISTSGTGANVLTF

J gene: TRBJ2-4
clone size: many
D gene: -
V gene: TRBV2
CDR3 DNA: TGTGCCAGCAGTTTCCGGGCCTTGGGAAACATTCAGTACTTC
CDR3 protein: CASSFRALGNIQYF

J gene: TRBJ1-1
clone size: few
D gene: -
V gene: TRBV5-1
CDR3 DNA: TGCGCCAGCAGCCCCGCAGGGTTCACTGAAGCTTTCTTT
CDR3 protein: CASSPAGFTEAFF

J gene: TRBJ1-2
clone size: -
D gene: -
V gene: TRBV12-3/TRBV12-4
CDR3 DNA: TGTGCCAGCAGCCAGGGTCGCGGCTACACCTTC
CDR3 protein: CASSQGRGYTF

J gene: TRBJ2-5
clone size: -
D gene: -
V gene: TRBV4-3
CDR3 DNA: TGCGCCAGCAGCCAAGTTGGCGGCGGGGAGACCCAGTACTTC
CDR3 protein: CASSQVGGGETQYF

J gene: TRBJ2-7
clone size: -
D gene: TRBD2
V gene: TRBV4-1
CDR3 DNA: TGCGCCAGCAGCCCAGCTAGCGGTCAATACTTCGAGCAGTACTTC
CDR3 protein: CASSPASGQYFEQYF

J gene: TRBJ1-3
clone size: few
D gene: -
V gene: TRBV12-3/TRBV12-4
CDR3 DNA: TGTGCCAGCAGCTCCCCTCACGCCATATATTTT
CDR3 protein: CASSSPHAIYF

J gene: TRBJ1-4
clone size: many
D gene: -
V gene: TRBV3-1
CDR3 DNA: TGTGCCAGCAGCCAAATGACGGCAACTAATGAAAAACTGTTTTTT
CDR3 protein: CASSQMTATNEKLFF

J gene: TRBJ1-1
clone size: many
D gene: TRBD1
V gene: TRBV20-1
CDR3 DNA: TGCAGTCCTGTGGGACAGGGGTTCACTGAAGCTTTCTTT
CDR3 protein: CSPVGQGFTEAFF

J gene: TRBJ1-1
clone size: many
D gene: TRBD1
V gene: TRBV10-3
CDR3 DNA: TGTGCCATCAGTGGGACAGGAAGATCGAACACTGAAGCTTTCTTT
CDR3 protein: CAISGTGRSNTEAFF

J gene: TRBJ1-1
clone size: many
D gene: -
V gene: TRBV9
CDR3 DNA: TGTGCCAGCAGCAGTCAGGGGCGGGGGGTCACTGAAGCTTTCTTT
CDR3 protein: CASSSQGRGVTEAFF

J gene: TRBJ2-5
clone size: many
D gene: -
V gene: TRBV10-3
CDR3 DNA: TGTGCCATCAGTGAGGCCCCAGGGGCCCCCACCCAGTACTTC
CDR3 protein: CAISEAPGAPTQYF

J gene: TRBJ1-5
clone size: -
D gene: -
V gene: TRBV6-1
CDR3 DNA: TGTGCCAGCAGTGCCGGGCCAAACCAATATAGCAATCAGCCCCAGCATTTT
CDR3 protein: CASSAGPNQYSNQPQHF

J gene: TRBJ1-2
clone size: -
D gene: -
V gene: TRBV5-1
CDR3 DNA: TGCGCCAGCAGCCCTGGGGAGGGATGGAGACTCTATGGCTACACCTTC
CDR3 protein: CASSPGEGWRLYGYTF

J gene: TRBJ2-7
clone size: many
D gene: -
V gene: TRBV28
CDR3 DNA: TGTGCCAGCGGCGAGCAGTACTTC
CDR3 protein: CASGEQYF

J gene: TRBJ1-1
clone size: many
D gene: TRBD1
V gene: TRBV7-2
CDR3 DNA: TGTGCCAGCCAGGGGGTTTTGGGTACTGAAGCTTTCTTT
CDR3 protein: CASQGVLGTEAFF

J gene: TRBJ2-7
clone size: many
D gene: TRBD2
V gene: TRBV20-1
CDR3 DNA: TGCAGTGCTAGAGATCGTTCGGGAGGACCTGTCTACGAGCAGTACTTC
CDR3 protein: CSARDRSGGPVYEQYF

J gene: TRBJ2-3
clone size: -
D gene: TRBD1
V gene: TRBV5-1
CDR3 DNA: TGCGCCAGCAGCTCCGGGGAGGGGACAGGGGGCTCAGATACGCAGTATTTT
CDR3 protein: CASSSGEGTGGSDTQYF

J gene: TRBJ2-3
clone size: -
D gene: -
V gene: TRBV7-9
CDR3 DNA: TGTGCCAGCAGCTATGTTACGACCGGACTGCGCACAGATACGCAGTATTTT
CDR3 protein: CASSYVTTGLRTDTQYF

J gene: TRBJ2-1
clone size: -
D gene: -
V gene: TRBV6-5
CDR3 DNA: TGTGCCAGCAGTTACGGGGGATCCGTTTTCTTC
CDR3 protein: CASSYGGSVFF

J gene: TRBJ1-5
clone size: once
D gene: -
V gene: TRBV19
CDR3 DNA: TGTGCCAGTAGTGGTGAGACACGGAATCAGCCCCAGCATTTT
CDR3 protein: CASSGETRNQPQHF

J gene: TRBJ2-5
clone size: many
D gene: TRBD1
V gene: TRBV12-3/TRBV12-4
CDR3 DNA: TGTGCCAGCCTCCTCCGGGACAGCATCCTGGGGACCCAGTACTTC
CDR3 protein: CASLLRDSILGTQYF

J gene: TRBJ1-1
clone size: many
D gene: TRBD1
V gene: TRBV5-1
CDR3 DNA: TGCGCCAGCAGCTTTACAGGGGGCGGCGCTGAAGCTTTCTTT
CDR3 protein: CASSFTGGGAEAFF

J gene: TRBJ2-5
clone size: many
D gene: -
V gene: TRBV5-1
CDR3 DNA: TGCGCCAGCAGCTTGGATGGCCGCGCTCTAACAGGGATCCCGGAGACCCAGTACTTC
CDR3 protein: CASSLDGRALTGIPETQYF

J gene: TRBJ1-3
clone size: few
D gene: -
V gene: TRBV20-1
CDR3 DNA: TGCAGTGCCCGCCTGGTAGCTGGAAACACCATATATTTT
CDR3 protein: CSARLVAGNTIYF

J gene: TRBJ1-1
clone size: few
D gene: -
V gene: TRBV4-3
CDR3 DNA: TGCGCCAGCAGCCAAGGAGGGTCCCTGGTCACTGAAGCTTTCTTT
CDR3 protein: CASSQGGSLVTEAFF